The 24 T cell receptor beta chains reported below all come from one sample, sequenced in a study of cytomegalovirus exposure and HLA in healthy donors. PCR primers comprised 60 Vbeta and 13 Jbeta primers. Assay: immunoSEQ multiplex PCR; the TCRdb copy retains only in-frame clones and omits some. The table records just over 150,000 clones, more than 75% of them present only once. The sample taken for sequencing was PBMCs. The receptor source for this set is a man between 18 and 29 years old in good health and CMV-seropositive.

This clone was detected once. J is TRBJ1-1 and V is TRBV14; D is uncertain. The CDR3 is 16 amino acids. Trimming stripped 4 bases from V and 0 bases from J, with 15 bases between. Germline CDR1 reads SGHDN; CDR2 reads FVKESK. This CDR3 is CASSPAGTALNTEAFF. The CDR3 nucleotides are TGTGCCAGCAGCCCTGCGGGAACAGCATTGAACACTGAAGCTTTCTTT.

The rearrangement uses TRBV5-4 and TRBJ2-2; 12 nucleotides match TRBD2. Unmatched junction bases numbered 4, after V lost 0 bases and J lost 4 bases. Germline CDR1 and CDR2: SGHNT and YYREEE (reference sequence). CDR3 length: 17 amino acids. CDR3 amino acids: CASSLESSGGATGELFF. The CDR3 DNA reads TGTGCCAGCAGCTTGGAATCTAGCGGGGGGGCCACCGGGGAGCTGTTTTTT.

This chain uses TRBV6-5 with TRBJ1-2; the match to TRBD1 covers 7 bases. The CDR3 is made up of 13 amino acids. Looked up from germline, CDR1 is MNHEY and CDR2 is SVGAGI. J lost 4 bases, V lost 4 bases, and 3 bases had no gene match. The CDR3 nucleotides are TGTGCCAGCAGTTCGGACAGGATCTATGGCTACACCTTC. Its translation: CASSSDRIYGYTF.

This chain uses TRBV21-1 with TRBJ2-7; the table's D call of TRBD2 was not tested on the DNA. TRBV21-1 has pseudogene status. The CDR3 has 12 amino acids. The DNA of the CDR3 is TGTGCCAGCAGCGAGGCTGGCGGCGAGCAGTACTTC. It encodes CASSEAGGEQYF.

The CDR3 coding sequence is TGTGCCAGCACAGGAAGCTCTGGAAACACCATATATTTT. Encoded protein: CASTGSSGNTIYF. The chain recombines TRBV2 with TRBJ1-3; D not resolved. From germline, CDR1 is SNHLY and CDR2 FYNNEI. The CDR3 is made up of 13 amino acids. The V and J ends lost 7 bases and 0 bases respectively, with 7 bases between them.

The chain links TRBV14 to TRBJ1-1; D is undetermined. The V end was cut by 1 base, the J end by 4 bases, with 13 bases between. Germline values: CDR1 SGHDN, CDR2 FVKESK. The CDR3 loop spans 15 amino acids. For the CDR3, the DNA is TGTGCCAGCAGCCAAGGTCCCGGGAGAGGCACTGAAGCTTTCTTT. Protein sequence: CASSQGPGRGTEAFF.

CDR3 in amino acids: CASRMAGSPFSSYNEQFF. The CDR3, as DNA: TGCGCCAGCAGAATGGCGGGGTCTCCTTTTAGCTCCTACAATGAGCAGTTCTTC. The chain recombines TRBV5-1 with TRBJ2-1; D perhaps matches TRBD2 (6 bases). Trimming stripped 5 bases from V and 0 bases from J, with 21 bases between. CDR1 and CDR2 from the germline V gene are SGHRS and YFSETQ. The CDR3 runs 18 residues.

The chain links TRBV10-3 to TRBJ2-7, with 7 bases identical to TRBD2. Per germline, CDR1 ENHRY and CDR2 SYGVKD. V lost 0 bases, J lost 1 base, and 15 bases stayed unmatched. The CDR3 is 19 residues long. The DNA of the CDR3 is TGTGCCATCAGTGAGTCGGTCTTGGGCATTTTGGGGGGGTCCTACGAGCAGTACTTC. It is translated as CAISESVLGILGGSYEQYF.

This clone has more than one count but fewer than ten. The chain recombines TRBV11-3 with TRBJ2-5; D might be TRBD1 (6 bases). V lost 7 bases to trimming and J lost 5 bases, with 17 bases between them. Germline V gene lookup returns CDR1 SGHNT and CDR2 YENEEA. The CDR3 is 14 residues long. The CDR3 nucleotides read TGTGCCAGCACCGGGACACTTTTCACGGAGACCCAGTACTTC. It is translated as CASTGTLFTETQYF.

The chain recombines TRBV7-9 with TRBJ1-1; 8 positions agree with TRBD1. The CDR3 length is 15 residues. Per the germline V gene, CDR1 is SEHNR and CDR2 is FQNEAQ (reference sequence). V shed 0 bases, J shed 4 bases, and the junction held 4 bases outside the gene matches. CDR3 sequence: CASSLAPQGATEAFF. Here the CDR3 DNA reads TGTGCCAGCAGCTTAGCCCCCCAGGGGGCCACTGAAGCTTTCTTT.

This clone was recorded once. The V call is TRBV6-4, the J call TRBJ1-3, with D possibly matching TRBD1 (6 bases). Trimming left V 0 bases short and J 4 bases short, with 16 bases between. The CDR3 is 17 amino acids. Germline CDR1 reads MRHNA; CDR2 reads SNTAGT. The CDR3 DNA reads TGTGCCAGCAGTGACTCAGGTGACAGGCTTACGGGAAACACCATATATTTT. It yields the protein CASSDSGDRLTGNTIYF.

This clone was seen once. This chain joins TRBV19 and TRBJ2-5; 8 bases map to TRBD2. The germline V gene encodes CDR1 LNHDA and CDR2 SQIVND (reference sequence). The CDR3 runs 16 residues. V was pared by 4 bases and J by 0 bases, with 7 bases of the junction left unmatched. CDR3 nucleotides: TGTGCCAGTAGTAACACTCTAGCGGGTAACCAAGAGACCCAGTACTTC. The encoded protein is CASSNTLAGNQETQYF. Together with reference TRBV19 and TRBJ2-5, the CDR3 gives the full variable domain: DGGITQSPKYLFRKEGQNVTLSCEQNLNHDAMYWYRQDPGQGLRLIYYSQIVNDFQKGDIAEGYSVSREKKESFPLTVTSAQKNPTAFYLCASSNTLAGNQETQYFGPGTRLLVL.

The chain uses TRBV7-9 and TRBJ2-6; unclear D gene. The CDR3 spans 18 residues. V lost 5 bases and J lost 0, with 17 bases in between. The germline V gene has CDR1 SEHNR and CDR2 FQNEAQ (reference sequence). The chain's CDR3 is CASSVNNRRYSGANVLTF. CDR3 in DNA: TGTGCCAGCAGCGTCAATAACAGACGCTACTCTGGGGCCAACGTCCTGACTTTC.

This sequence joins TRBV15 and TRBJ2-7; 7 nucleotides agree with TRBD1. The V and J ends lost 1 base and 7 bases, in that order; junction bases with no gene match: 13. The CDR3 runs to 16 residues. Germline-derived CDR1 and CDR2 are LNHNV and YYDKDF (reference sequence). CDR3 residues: CATSRGPDRPLNEQYF. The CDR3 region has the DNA TGTGCCACCAGCAGAGGTCCGGACAGGCCTCTGAATGAGCAGTACTTC.

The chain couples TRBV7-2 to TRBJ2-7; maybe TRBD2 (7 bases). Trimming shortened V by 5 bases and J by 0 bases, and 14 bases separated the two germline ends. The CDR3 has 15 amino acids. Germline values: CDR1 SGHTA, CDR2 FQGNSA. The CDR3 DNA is TGTGCCAGCAGCCCCCGGGGGGCACTCTCCTACGAGCAGTACTTC. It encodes CASSPRGALSYEQYF.

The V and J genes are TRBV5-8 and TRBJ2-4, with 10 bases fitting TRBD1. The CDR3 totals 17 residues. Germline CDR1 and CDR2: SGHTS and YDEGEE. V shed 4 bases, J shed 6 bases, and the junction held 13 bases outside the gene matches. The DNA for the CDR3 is TGTGCCAGCAGCATGGGTCGGGACAGGGGATGGAGAAACATTCAGTACTTC. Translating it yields CASSMGRDRGWRNIQYF.

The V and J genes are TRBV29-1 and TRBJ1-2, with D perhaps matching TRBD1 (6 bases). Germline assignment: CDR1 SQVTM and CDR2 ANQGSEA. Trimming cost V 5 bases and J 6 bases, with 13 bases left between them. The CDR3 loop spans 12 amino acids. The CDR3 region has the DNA TGCAGCGTTACAGGGTTAGGACATGGCTACACCTTC. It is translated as CSVTGLGHGYTF.

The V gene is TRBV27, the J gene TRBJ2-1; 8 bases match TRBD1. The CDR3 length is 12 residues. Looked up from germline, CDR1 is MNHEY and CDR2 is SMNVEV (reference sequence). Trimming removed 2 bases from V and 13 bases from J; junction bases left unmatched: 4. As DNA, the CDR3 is TGTGCCAGCAGTTTACCGGACAGGGATCAGTTCTTC. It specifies CASSLPDRDQFF.

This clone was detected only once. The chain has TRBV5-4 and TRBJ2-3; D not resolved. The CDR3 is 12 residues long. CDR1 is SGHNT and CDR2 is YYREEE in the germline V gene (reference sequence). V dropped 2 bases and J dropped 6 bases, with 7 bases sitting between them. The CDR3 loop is CASSLPTDTQYF. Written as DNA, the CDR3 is TGTGCCAGCAGCTTACCTACGGATACGCAGTATTTT. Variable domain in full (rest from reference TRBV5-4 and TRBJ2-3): ETGVTQSPTHLIKTRGQQVTLRCSSQSGHNTVSWYQQALGQGPQFIFQYYREEENGRGNFPPRFSGLQFPNYSSELNVNALELDDSALYLCASSLPTDTQYFGPGTRLTVL.

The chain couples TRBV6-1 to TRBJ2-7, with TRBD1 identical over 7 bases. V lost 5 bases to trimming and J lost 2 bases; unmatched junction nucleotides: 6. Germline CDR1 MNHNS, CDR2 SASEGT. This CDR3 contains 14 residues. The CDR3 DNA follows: TGTGCCAGCAGTTTTACAGGGGACCCCTACGAGCAGTACTTC. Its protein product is CASSFTGDPYEQYF.

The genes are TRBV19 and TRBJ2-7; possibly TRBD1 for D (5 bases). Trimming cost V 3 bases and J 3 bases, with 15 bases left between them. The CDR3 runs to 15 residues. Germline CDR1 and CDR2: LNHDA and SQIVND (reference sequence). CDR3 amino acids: CASSIRAQGYYEQYF. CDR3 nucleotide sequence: TGTGCCAGTAGTATCCGAGCGCAGGGCTACTACGAGCAGTACTTC.

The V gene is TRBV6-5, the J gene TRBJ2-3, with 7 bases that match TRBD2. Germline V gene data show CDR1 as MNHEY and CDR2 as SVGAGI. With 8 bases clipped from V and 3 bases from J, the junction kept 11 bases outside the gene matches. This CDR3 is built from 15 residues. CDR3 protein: CASCHRRGRTDTQYF. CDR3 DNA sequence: TGTGCCAGCTGCCACAGGCGGGGGAGGACAGATACGCAGTATTTT.

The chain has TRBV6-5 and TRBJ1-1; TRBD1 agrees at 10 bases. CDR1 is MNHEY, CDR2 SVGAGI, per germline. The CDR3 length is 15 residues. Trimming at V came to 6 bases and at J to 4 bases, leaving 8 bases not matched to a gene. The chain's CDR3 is CASRGWGQGSTEAFF. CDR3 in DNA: TGTGCCAGCAGGGGGTGGGGACAGGGGAGCACTGAAGCTTTCTTT.

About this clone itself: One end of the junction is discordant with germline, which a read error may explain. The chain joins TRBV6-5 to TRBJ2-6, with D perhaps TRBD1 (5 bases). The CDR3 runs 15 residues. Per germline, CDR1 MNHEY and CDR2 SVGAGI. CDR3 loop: CASAPMSSGANGLTF. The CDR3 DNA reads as TGTGCCAGCGCCCCGATGAGCTCTGGGGCCAACGGCCTGACTTTC.